These T cell receptor beta chains were read from a single sample in a study of blood T cell repertoires in COVID-19. TCRdb's table, derived via immunoSEQ multiplex PCR, lists solely in-frame clones and lacks some. The sample has about 310,000 clones; 90% are singletons. Sequencing was carried out using peripheral blood. These receptors were obtained from a woman aged 40 to 55 with COVID-19, enrolled during active disease. The CDR3 runs from the conserved cysteine through the conserved F or W. The D gene is left open where the match is weak.

length: 18; V: TRBV3-1/TRBV3-2; D: TRBD2; J: TRBJ2-1; CDR3: CASTGLAGGLGSYNEQFF
length: 14; V: TRBV21-1; D: -; J: TRBJ1-1; CDR3: CASSTKGRGTEAFF
length: 14; V: TRBV3-1/TRBV3-2; D: TRBD1; J: TRBJ2-5; CDR3: CASSPRDRDATQYF
length: 11; V: TRBV3-1/TRBV3-2; D: -; J: TRBJ2-7; CDR3: CASSQVEEQYF
length: 17; V: TRBV18; D: -; J: TRBJ2-2; CDR3: CASSPLVGSANTGELFF
length: 10; V: TRBV20-1; D: -; J: TRBJ2-1; CDR3: CSARLNEQFF
length: 13; V: TRBV6-5; D: -; J: TRBJ1-5; CDR3: CASSYQGDQPQHF
length: 18; V: TRBV7-9; D: TRBD1; J: TRBJ2-1; CDR3: CASSPGQGNLLHYNEQFF
length: 14; V: TRBV30; D: -; J: TRBJ1-5; CDR3: CAWSHTGLGQPQHF
length: 12; V: TRBV29-1; D: -; J: TRBJ1-1; CDR3: CSAQTGSTEAFF
length: 17; V: TRBV27; D: -; J: TRBJ1-5; CDR3: CASSFRTASNSNQPQHF
length: 14; V: TRBV7-8; D: -; J: TRBJ2-3; CDR3: CASSLARETDTQYF
length: 17; V: TRBV5-4; D: TRBD2; J: TRBJ2-2; CDR3: CASSPQRLAGGDGELFF
length: 14; V: TRBV12-5; D: -; J: TRBJ2-3; CDR3: CASGFRGSTDTQYF
length: 15; V: TRBV6-2/TRBV6-3; D: -; J: TRBJ1-3; CDR3: CASSYLGGKGNTIYF
length: 16; V: TRBV27; D: -; J: TRBJ2-3; CDR3: CASSLSRGVGTDTQYF
length: 13; V: TRBV30; D: -; J: TRBJ1-5; CDR3: CAWSVHSDQPQHF
length: 13; V: TRBV29-1; D: TRBD1; J: TRBJ2-2; CDR3: CSVGQGVTGELFF
length: 15; V: TRBV6-2/TRBV6-3; D: -; J: TRBJ2-7; CDR3: CASSYSPDSAYEQYF
length: 15; V: TRBV15; D: -; J: TRBJ1-2; CDR3: CATSRDRAGRPSYTF
length: 13; V: TRBV30; D: TRBD1; J: TRBJ2-7; CDR3: CAWSAQGRGEQYF
length: 17; V: TRBV12-2; D: -; J: TRBJ1-5; CDR3: CASRLAPQDRGIQPQHF
length: 15; V: TRBV5-4; D: -; J: TRBJ1-1; CDR3: CASSLTGVRDTEAFF
length: 14; V: TRBV5-1; D: -; J: TRBJ1-1; CDR3: CASSFQGWDTEAFF
length: 14; V: TRBV2; D: -; J: TRBJ1-1; CDR3: CASSGVRGNTEAFF
length: 17; V: TRBV19; D: TRBD1; J: TRBJ1-6; CDR3: CASSILAGQGASSPLHF
length: 13; V: TRBV7-3; D: TRBD1; J: TRBJ1-6; CDR3: CASSSGQQTPLHF
length: 17; V: TRBV9; D: TRBD1; J: TRBJ1-6; CDR3: CASSVAGIGTDNSPLHF
length: 15; V: TRBV10-1; D: TRBD1; J: TRBJ2-5; CDR3: CASSERDRGRETQYF
length: 15; V: TRBV5-1; D: -; J: TRBJ2-2; CDR3: CASSSIQGTTGELFF
length: 15; V: TRBV5-6; D: TRBD1; J: TRBJ2-7; CDR3: CASSRLGQGLDEQYF
length: 13; V: TRBV28; D: -; J: TRBJ1-5; CDR3: CASRPGNNQPQHF
length: 14; V: TRBV12-5; D: -; J: TRBJ1-4; CDR3: CASGLVAGNEKLFF
length: 17; V: TRBV7-2; D: -; J: TRBJ1-3; CDR3: CASSLGSGWGPGNTIYF
length: 12; V: TRBV6-6; D: -; J: TRBJ1-4; CDR3: CASSSLNEKLFF
length: 15; V: TRBV4-2; D: TRBD1; J: TRBJ1-2; CDR3: CASSQGTGGGYGYTF
length: 14; V: TRBV28; D: TRBD2; J: TRBJ2-5; CDR3: CASSGLDVSETQYF
length: 17; V: TRBV28; D: -; J: TRBJ1-2; CDR3: CASSSPAQGVLNYGYTF
length: 14; V: TRBV7-2; D: TRBD2; J: TRBJ2-1; CDR3: CASRSGGLQNEQFF
length: 13; V: TRBV12-3/TRBV12-4; D: -; J: TRBJ1-5; CDR3: CASSLGESQPQHF
length: 14; V: TRBV4-2; D: -; J: TRBJ1-4; CDR3: CASSRVATNEKLFF
length: 16; V: TRBV18; D: TRBD2; J: TRBJ2-1; CDR3: CASSPPSLAEYNEQFF
length: 12; V: TRBV12-3/TRBV12-4; D: -; J: TRBJ2-3; CDR3: CASSWKGDTQYF
length: 15; V: TRBV7-3; D: TRBD1; J: TRBJ2-7; CDR3: CASSLQTGGSYEQYF
length: 14; V: TRBV5-1; D: TRBD1; J: TRBJ1-1; CDR3: CASSKDRANTEAFF
length: 16; V: TRBV7-2; D: -; J: TRBJ2-6; CDR3: CASSITRVWGANVLTF
length: 14; V: TRBV2; D: -; J: TRBJ1-5; CDR3: CASRPQTGVQPQHF
length: 15; V: TRBV9; D: -; J: TRBJ1-1; CDR3: CASSARDALNTEAFF
length: 15; V: TRBV7-9; D: TRBD1; J: TRBJ2-2; CDR3: CASSFGDSNTGELFF
length: 18; V: TRBV11-3; D: -; J: TRBJ2-1; CDR3: CASSFGRGYTGDVNEQFF
length: 15; V: TRBV5-1; D: -; J: TRBJ2-2; CDR3: CASSLGGSNTGELFF
length: 17; V: TRBV2; D: TRBD1; J: TRBJ2-5; CDR3: CASSPGWTGSDQETQYF
length: 14; V: TRBV11-2; D: -; J: TRBJ1-6; CDR3: CASSFGRADSPLHF
length: 20; V: TRBV28; D: TRBD1; J: TRBJ1-2; CDR3: CASSLSQAAKTGRHFYGYTF
length: 17; V: TRBV29-1; D: TRBD1; J: TRBJ1-3; CDR3: CSVDDGRTGYSGNTIYF
length: 15; V: TRBV5-1; D: -; J: TRBJ1-3; CDR3: CASSLTTGRGNTIYF
length: 14; V: TRBV7-8; D: -; J: TRBJ1-5; CDR3: CASSLANSNQPQHF